These T cell receptor beta chains were read from a single sample in a study of a mutant IDH1 vaccine in newly diagnosed glioma. Method: immunoSEQ multiplex PCR; TCRdb's copy keeps in-frame clones and lacks some. The sample includes around 26,000 clones, less than 85% of them seen just once. For these TCRs, the target antigens are not known. The source was PBMCs, collected from a glioma patient whose treatment included an IDH1 peptide vaccine. These receptors all stem from a man under 40 with glioma. Both conserved end residues are part of each CDR3. Fields, in order: D gene, clone size, V gene, J gene, CDR3 protein, CDR3 DNA. D genes are given only for firm matches. Rows give clone size only sometimes, using once, few, many, or a class for an expanded clone.

D gene: TRBD2
clone size: once
V gene: TRBV27
J gene: TRBJ2-1
CDR3 protein: CASSSILAGVDNEQFF
CDR3 DNA: TGTGCCAGCAGTTCCATCCTAGCGGGAGTAGACAATGAGCAGTTCTTC

D gene: TRBD1
clone size: .
V gene: TRBV5-1
J gene: TRBJ1-2
CDR3 protein: CASGPGQGAGDYGYTF
CDR3 DNA: TGCGCCAGTGGACCGGGACAGGGGGCGGGAGACTATGGCTACACCTTC

D gene: TRBD1
clone size: few
V gene: TRBV30
J gene: TRBJ2-2
CDR3 protein: CASAGGSTTGELFF
CDR3 DNA: TGTGCCTCCGCAGGGGGCTCGACCACCGGGGAGCTGTTTTTT

D gene: TRBD2
clone size: .
V gene: TRBV25-1
J gene: TRBJ2-7
CDR3 protein: CASNVGTSGRNEQYF
CDR3 DNA: TGTGCCAGCAATGTCGGGACTAGCGGGAGGAACGAGCAGTACTTC

D gene: .
clone size: .
V gene: TRBV30
J gene: TRBJ1-1
CDR3 protein: CAWSVSGTVNTEAFF
CDR3 DNA: TGTGCCTGGAGTGTCAGCGGGACGGTGAACACTGAAGCTTTCTTT

D gene: .
clone size: .
V gene: TRBV5-1
J gene: TRBJ2-6
CDR3 protein: CASSSHYSGANVLTF
CDR3 DNA: TGCGCCAGCAGCTCCCACTACTCTGGGGCCAACGTCCTGACTTTC

D gene: .
clone size: .
V gene: TRBV30
J gene: TRBJ1-2
CDR3 protein: CAWSYGGGYGYTF
CDR3 DNA: TGTGCCTGGAGTTACGGTGGGGGCTATGGCTACACCTTC

D gene: .
clone size: once
V gene: TRBV11-2
J gene: TRBJ1-6
CDR3 protein: CASSLDQNSPLHF
CDR3 DNA: TGTGCCAGCAGCTTAGACCAAAATTCACCCCTCCACTTT

D gene: .
clone size: .
V gene: TRBV28
J gene: TRBJ1-2
CDR3 protein: CASSFGGNYGYTF
CDR3 DNA: TGTGCCAGCAGTTTCGGGGGGAACTATGGCTACACCTTC

D gene: TRBD1
clone size: .
V gene: TRBV18
J gene: TRBJ1-1
CDR3 protein: CASSPRIPIQQGAGTEAFF
CDR3 DNA: TGTGCCAGCTCACCACGCATACCTATACAACAGGGGGCTGGCACTGAAGCTTTCTTT